Listed below are T cell receptor beta chains from one sample, sequenced in a study of cytotoxic CD8 clonotypes in ibrutinib-treated CLL. The assay was immunoSEQ multiplex PCR, and TCRdb's table has in-frame clones only and misses some. This sample has almost 85,000 clones, with just over 85% found just once. This specimen was PBMCs, taken before ibrutinib treatment. These receptor sequences come from a human donor with chronic lymphocytic leukemia. CDR3s include the opening cysteine and the closing phenylalanine or tryptophan. A D gene is named only where the DNA matches it firmly. Size values are once, few and many counts, or a class for expanded clones, and some rows have none.

v_gene: TRBV21-1; abundance: -; j_gene: TRBJ1-2; d_gene: -; CDR3aa: CASSKKTGNGYTF; CDR3nt: TGTGCCAGCAGCAAAAAGACAGGGAACGGCTACACCTTC
v_gene: TRBV4-3; abundance: -; j_gene: TRBJ2-1; d_gene: -; CDR3aa: CASSRTGYWLSLDNEQFF; CDR3nt: TGCGCCAGCAGCCGTACAGGGTATTGGTTGTCTTTAGACAATGAGCAGTTCTTC
v_gene: TRBV6-5; abundance: -; j_gene: TRBJ2-7; d_gene: TRBD1; CDR3aa: CASSYQRQGGYEQYF; CDR3nt: TGTGCCAGCAGTTACCAAAGACAGGGGGGGTACGAGCAGTACTTC
v_gene: TRBV18; abundance: once; j_gene: TRBJ2-1; d_gene: TRBD1; CDR3aa: CASSPRRQGYNEQFF; CDR3nt: TGTGCCAGCTCACCACGTCGACAGGGGTACAATGAGCAGTTCTTC
v_gene: TRBV10-2; abundance: -; j_gene: TRBJ1-2; d_gene: -; CDR3aa: CASSERTHDGYTF; CDR3nt: TGCGCCAGCAGTGAAAGGACACATGATGGCTACACCTTC
v_gene: TRBV29-1; abundance: once; j_gene: TRBJ1-3; d_gene: -; CDR3aa: CSVGDTLSGNTIYF; CDR3nt: TGCAGCGTGGGGGACACTCTCTCTGGAAACACCATATATTTT
v_gene: TRBV7-2; abundance: -; j_gene: TRBJ2-7; d_gene: -; CDR3aa: CASSLISASHEQYF; CDR3nt: TGTGCCAGCAGCTTAATCAGCGCGAGCCACGAGCAGTACTTC
v_gene: TRBV7-7; abundance: -; j_gene: TRBJ2-3; d_gene: -; CDR3aa: CASSPPGSTDTQYF; CDR3nt: TGTGCTAGCTCTCCCCCTGGGAGCACAGATACGCAGTATTTT
v_gene: TRBV19; abundance: -; j_gene: TRBJ1-4; d_gene: -; CDR3aa: CASSTLREKLFF; CDR3nt: TGTGCCAGTAGTACCCTTCGTGAAAAACTGTTTTTT
v_gene: TRBV7-9; abundance: -; j_gene: TRBJ1-4; d_gene: -; CDR3aa: CASSLAGWGEKLFF; CDR3nt: TGTGCCAGCAGCTTAGCTGGGTGGGGTGAAAAACTGTTTTTT
v_gene: TRBV2; abundance: many; j_gene: TRBJ2-2; d_gene: -; CDR3aa: CASSEWRNTGELFF; CDR3nt: TGTGCCAGCAGTGAATGGCGGAACACCGGGGAGCTGTTTTTT
v_gene: TRBV18; abundance: many; j_gene: TRBJ2-3; d_gene: -; CDR3aa: CASSPLWERRTDTQYF; CDR3nt: TGTGCCAGCTCACCACTGTGGGAGCGTAGGACAGATACGCAGTATTTT
v_gene: TRBV21-1; abundance: -; j_gene: TRBJ1-1; d_gene: -; CDR3aa: CASTEDRLGAEAFF; CDR3nt: TGTGCCAGCACAGAAGACCGACTCGGCGCTGAAGCTTTCTTT
v_gene: TRBV7-2; abundance: -; j_gene: TRBJ1-3; d_gene: TRBD1; CDR3aa: CASSFGQGGNTIYF; CDR3nt: TGTGCCAGCAGCTTCGGACAGGGCGGAAACACCATATATTTT
v_gene: TRBV19; abundance: -; j_gene: TRBJ1-3; d_gene: TRBD1; CDR3aa: CASTSKPGQGLLGGNTIYF; CDR3nt: TGTGCCAGCACGTCAAAACCGGGACAGGGTCTTCTAGGGGGAAACACCATATATTTT
v_gene: TRBV27; abundance: once; j_gene: TRBJ2-7; d_gene: -; CDR3aa: CASSLEGAYEQYF; CDR3nt: TGTGCCAGCAGTTTAGAGGGGGCCTACGAGCAGTACTTC
v_gene: TRBV5-6; abundance: once; j_gene: TRBJ1-3; d_gene: -; CDR3aa: CASSFGVHTIYF; CDR3nt: TGTGCCAGCAGCTTTGGGGTTCACACCATATATTTT
v_gene: TRBV4-1; abundance: -; j_gene: TRBJ2-3; d_gene: -; CDR3aa: CASSQTPGTSTDTQYF; CDR3nt: TGCGCCAGCAGCCAGACCCCCGGGACTAGCACAGATACGCAGTATTTT
v_gene: TRBV30; abundance: -; j_gene: TRBJ1-2; d_gene: -; CDR3aa: CAWATGFDYGYTF; CDR3nt: TGTGCCTGGGCTACAGGGTTCGACTATGGCTACACCTTC
v_gene: TRBV9; abundance: -; j_gene: TRBJ2-7; d_gene: -; CDR3aa: CASSVEPGVYEQYF; CDR3nt: TGTGCCAGCAGCGTAGAACCGGGAGTCTACGAGCAGTACTTC
v_gene: TRBV11-2; abundance: -; j_gene: TRBJ2-7; d_gene: TRBD2; CDR3aa: CASSLVRLAGAENEQYF; CDR3nt: TGTGCCAGCAGCTTAGTGCGCCTAGCGGGAGCCGAGAACGAGCAGTACTTC
v_gene: TRBV14; abundance: -; j_gene: TRBJ1-1; d_gene: -; CDR3aa: CASRYGNTEAFF; CDR3nt: TGTGCCAGCAGATATGGGAACACTGAAGCTTTCTTT
v_gene: TRBV5-6; abundance: -; j_gene: TRBJ1-2; d_gene: -; CDR3aa: CASSAATGRLNYGYTF; CDR3nt: TGTGCCAGCAGCGCCGCGACAGGACGCCTAAACTATGGCTACACCTTC
v_gene: TRBV5-1; abundance: medium-sized; j_gene: TRBJ2-1; d_gene: TRBD2; CDR3aa: CASSLIVRAGDEQFF; CDR3nt: TGCGCCAGCAGCCTGATTGTCCGAGCGGGAGATGAGCAGTTCTTC
v_gene: TRBV7-2; abundance: -; j_gene: TRBJ2-7; d_gene: TRBD2; CDR3aa: CASSHRTSGRYEQYF; CDR3nt: TGTGCCAGCAGCCACCGGACTAGCGGGAGGTACGAGCAGTACTTC
v_gene: TRBV7-3; abundance: -; j_gene: TRBJ2-2; d_gene: -; CDR3aa: CASSLGATSNTGELFF; CDR3nt: TGTGCCAGCAGCTTAGGTGCGACTTCGAACACCGGGGAGCTGTTTTTT
v_gene: TRBV5-4; abundance: -; j_gene: TRBJ1-2; d_gene: TRBD1; CDR3aa: CASSIGQGQNGYTF; CDR3nt: TGTGCCAGCAGCATCGGACAGGGACAGAATGGCTACACCTTC
v_gene: TRBV2; abundance: -; j_gene: TRBJ2-1; d_gene: TRBD2; CDR3aa: CASTPTEREGIIWQFF; CDR3nt: TGTGCCAGCACCCCGACCGAGCGGGAGGGTATTATCTGGCAGTTCTTC
v_gene: TRBV6-5; abundance: -; j_gene: TRBJ1-2; d_gene: -; CDR3aa: CASSVTGTYGYTF; CDR3nt: TGTGCCAGCAGTGTCACTGGAACCTATGGCTACACCTTC
v_gene: TRBV4-1; abundance: -; j_gene: TRBJ2-4; d_gene: TRBD2; CDR3aa: CASSQDGGGLTKNIQYF; CDR3nt: TGCGCCAGCAGCCAAGATGGCGGGGGGCTAACCAAAAACATTCAGTACTTC
v_gene: TRBV9; abundance: -; j_gene: TRBJ2-7; d_gene: -; CDR3aa: CASSVAYNSQYEQYF; CDR3nt: TGTGCCAGCAGCGTAGCTTACAACAGCCAATACGAGCAGTACTTC
v_gene: TRBV5-1; abundance: -; j_gene: TRBJ1-2; d_gene: TRBD1; CDR3aa: CASSLGQGFYGYTF; CDR3nt: TGCGCCAGCAGCCTAGGACAGGGATTCTATGGCTACACCTTC
v_gene: TRBV4-3; abundance: once; j_gene: TRBJ1-1; d_gene: -; CDR3aa: CASSQIFRTDKTDYEAFF; CDR3nt: TGCGCCAGCAGCCAAATATTCAGGACAGATAAAACCGACTATGAAGCTTTCTTT
v_gene: TRBV19; abundance: -; j_gene: TRBJ2-3; d_gene: TRBD2; CDR3aa: CASSIGLAGTDTQYF; CDR3nt: TGTGCCAGTAGTATAGGACTAGCGGGCACAGATACGCAGTATTTT
v_gene: TRBV9; abundance: once; j_gene: TRBJ1-2; d_gene: -; CDR3aa: CASSSGGRQPANYGYTF; CDR3nt: TGTGCCAGCAGCTCGGGGGGGAGACAGCCTGCTAACTATGGCTACACCTTC
v_gene: TRBV5-1; abundance: -; j_gene: TRBJ2-7; d_gene: TRBD2; CDR3aa: CASSASGRAAYEQYF; CDR3nt: TGCGCCAGCAGCGCTAGCGGGAGGGCCGCCTACGAGCAGTACTTC
v_gene: TRBV6-5; abundance: -; j_gene: TRBJ2-2; d_gene: -; CDR3aa: CASSGSNTGELFF; CDR3nt: TGTGCCAGCAGCGGATCGAACACCGGGGAGCTGTTTTTT
v_gene: TRBV5-4; abundance: -; j_gene: TRBJ1-3; d_gene: -; CDR3aa: CASSLGRNSGNTIYF; CDR3nt: TGTGCCAGCAGCTTAGGACGGAACTCTGGAAACACCATATATTTT
v_gene: TRBV28; abundance: -; j_gene: TRBJ2-7; d_gene: -; CDR3aa: CASSLWGVSAQDEQYF; CDR3nt: TGTGCCAGCAGTTTATGGGGGGTAAGTGCTCAGGACGAGCAGTACTTC
v_gene: TRBV14; abundance: -; j_gene: TRBJ2-2; d_gene: -; CDR3aa: CASSQDTNTGELFF; CDR3nt: TGTGCCAGCAGCCAAGACACTAACACCGGGGAGCTGTTTTTT
v_gene: TRBV5-1; abundance: -; j_gene: TRBJ1-4; d_gene: TRBD1; CDR3aa: CASSLEGQGANEKLFF; CDR3nt: TGCGCCAGCAGCTTGGAAGGACAGGGTGCTAATGAAAAACTGTTTTTT
v_gene: TRBV27; abundance: -; j_gene: TRBJ1-1; d_gene: -; CDR3aa: CASSLSGIGTEAFF; CDR3nt: TGTGCCAGCAGTTTATCGGGGATCGGGACCGAAGCTTTCTTT
v_gene: TRBV9; abundance: -; j_gene: TRBJ2-3; d_gene: TRBD2; CDR3aa: CASSVDVGRGLDTQYF; CDR3nt: TGTGCCAGCAGCGTAGACGTTGGGAGGGGCCTTGATACGCAGTATTTT
v_gene: TRBV11-3; abundance: -; j_gene: TRBJ1-1; d_gene: -; CDR3aa: CASSLSRGTEAFF; CDR3nt: TGTGCCAGCAGCTTATCTCGCGGCACTGAAGCTTTCTTT
v_gene: TRBV4-2; abundance: -; j_gene: TRBJ2-3; d_gene: TRBD2; CDR3aa: CASSQDGLAGNTDTQYF; CDR3nt: TGTGCCAGCAGCCAAGACGGACTAGCGGGGAACACAGATACGCAGTATTTT
v_gene: TRBV7-9; abundance: -; j_gene: TRBJ2-3; d_gene: TRBD2; CDR3aa: CASSLEREQDTQYF; CDR3nt: TGTGCCAGCAGCTTAGAGCGGGAGCAAGATACGCAGTATTTT
v_gene: TRBV21-1; abundance: many; j_gene: TRBJ1-5; d_gene: -; CDR3aa: CASSNSVGRNNQPQHF; CDR3nt: TGTGCCAGCAGCAATTCGGTGGGGCGAAACAATCAGCCCCAGCATTTT
v_gene: TRBV7-2; abundance: -; j_gene: TRBJ2-1; d_gene: -; CDR3aa: CASSLMAHFSYNEQFF; CDR3nt: TGTGCCAGCAGCCTAATGGCGCATTTCTCCTACAATGAGCAGTTCTTC